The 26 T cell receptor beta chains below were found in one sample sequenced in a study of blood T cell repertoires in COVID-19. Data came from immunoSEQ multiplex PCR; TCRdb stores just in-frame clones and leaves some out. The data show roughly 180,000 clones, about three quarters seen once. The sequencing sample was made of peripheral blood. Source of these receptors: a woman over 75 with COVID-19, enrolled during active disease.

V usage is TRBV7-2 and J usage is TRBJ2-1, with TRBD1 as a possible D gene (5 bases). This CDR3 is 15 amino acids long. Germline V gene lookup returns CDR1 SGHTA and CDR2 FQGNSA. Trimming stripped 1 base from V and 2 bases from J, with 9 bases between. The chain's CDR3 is CASSLVSGPYNEQFF. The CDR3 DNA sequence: TGTGCCAGCAGCTTAGTTTCAGGGCCCTACAATGAGCAGTTCTTC.

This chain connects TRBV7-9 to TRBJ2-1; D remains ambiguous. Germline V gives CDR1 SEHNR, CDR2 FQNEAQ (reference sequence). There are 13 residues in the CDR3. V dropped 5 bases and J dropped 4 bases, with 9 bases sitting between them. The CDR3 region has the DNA TGTGCCAGCAGCCCCACGGGTTACAATGAGCAGTTCTTC. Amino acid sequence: CASSPTGYNEQFF.

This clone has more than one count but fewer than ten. In nucleotides, the CDR3 is TGTGCCAGCAGCTCGACACGCTCCTACGAGCAGTACTTC. Amino acids: CASSSTRSYEQYF. The chain is built from TRBV12-3 or TRBV12-4 and TRBJ2-7; D is unclear. Trimming removed 6 bases from V and 0 bases from J, with 9 bases in between. The length of the CDR3 is 13 residues.

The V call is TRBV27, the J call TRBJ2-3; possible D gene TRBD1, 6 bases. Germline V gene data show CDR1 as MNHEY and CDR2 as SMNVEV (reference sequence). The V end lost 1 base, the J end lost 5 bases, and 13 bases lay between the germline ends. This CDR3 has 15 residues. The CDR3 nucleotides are TGTGCCAGCAGTTTATACACAGGGAATCGAGATACGCAGTATTTT. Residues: CASSLYTGNRDTQYF.

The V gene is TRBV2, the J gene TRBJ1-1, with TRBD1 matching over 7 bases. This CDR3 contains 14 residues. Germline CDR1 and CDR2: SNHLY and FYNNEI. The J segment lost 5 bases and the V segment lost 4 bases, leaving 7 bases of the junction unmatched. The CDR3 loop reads CASSVRTGRTEAFF. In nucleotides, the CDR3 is TGTGCCAGCAGTGTTCGGACAGGTCGAACTGAAGCTTTCTTT. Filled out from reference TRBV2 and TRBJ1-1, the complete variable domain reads EPEVTQTPSHQVTQMGQEVILRCVPISNHLYFYWYRQILGQKVEFLVSFYNNEISEKSEIFDDQFSVERPDGSNFTLKIRSTKLEDSAMYFCASSVRTGRTEAFFGQGTRLTVV.

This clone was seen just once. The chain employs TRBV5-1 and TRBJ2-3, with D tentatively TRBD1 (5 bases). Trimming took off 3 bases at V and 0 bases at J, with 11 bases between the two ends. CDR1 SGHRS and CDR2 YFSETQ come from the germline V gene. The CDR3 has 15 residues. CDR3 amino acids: CASSSDSPSTDTQYF. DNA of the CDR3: TGCGCCAGCAGCTCCGACAGTCCTAGCACAGATACGCAGTATTTT. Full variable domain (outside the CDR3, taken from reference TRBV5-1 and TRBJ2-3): KAGVTQTPRYLIKTRGQQVTLSCSPISGHRSVSWYQQTPGQGLQFLFEYFSETQRNKGNFPGRFSGRQFSNSRSEMNVSTLELGDSALYLCASSSDSPSTDTQYFGPGTRLTVL.

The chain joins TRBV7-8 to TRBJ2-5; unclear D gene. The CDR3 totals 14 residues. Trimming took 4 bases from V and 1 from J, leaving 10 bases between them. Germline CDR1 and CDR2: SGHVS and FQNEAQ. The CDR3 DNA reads TGTGCCAGCAGCTCAGGCAGGTTCCAAGAGACCCAGTACTTC. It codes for CASSSGRFQETQYF.

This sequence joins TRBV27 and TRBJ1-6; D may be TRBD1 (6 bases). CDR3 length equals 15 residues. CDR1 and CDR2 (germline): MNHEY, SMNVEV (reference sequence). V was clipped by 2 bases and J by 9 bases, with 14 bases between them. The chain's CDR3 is CASSLGRGGISPLHF. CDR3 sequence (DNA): TGTGCCAGCAGTTTAGGCAGGGGAGGGATTTCACCCCTCCACTTT.

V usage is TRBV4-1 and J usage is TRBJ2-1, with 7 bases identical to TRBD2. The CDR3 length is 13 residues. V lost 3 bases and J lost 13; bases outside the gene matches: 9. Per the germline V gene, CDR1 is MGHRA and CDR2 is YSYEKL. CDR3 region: CASSQGGTQYQFF. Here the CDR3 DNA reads TGCGCCAGCAGCCAGGGAGGGACTCAGTACCAGTTCTTC.

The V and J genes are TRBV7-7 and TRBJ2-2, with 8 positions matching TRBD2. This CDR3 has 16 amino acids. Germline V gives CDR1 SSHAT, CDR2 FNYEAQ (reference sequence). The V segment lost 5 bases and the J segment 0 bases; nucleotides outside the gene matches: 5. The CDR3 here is CASSGSGGTNTGELFF. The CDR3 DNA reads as TGTGCCAGCAGCGGCAGCGGGGGTACGAACACCGGGGAGCTGTTTTTT.

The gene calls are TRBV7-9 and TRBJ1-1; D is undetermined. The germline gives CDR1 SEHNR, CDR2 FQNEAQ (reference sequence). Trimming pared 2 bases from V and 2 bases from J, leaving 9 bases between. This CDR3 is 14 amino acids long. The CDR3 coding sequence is TGTGCCAGCAGCTTACAGCAGGCCAACACTGAAGCTTTCTTT. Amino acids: CASSLQQANTEAFF.

For the CDR3, the DNA is TGTGCCAGCAGTGCCATCGGGTCCTCCACTGAAGCTTTCTTT. It is translated as CASSAIGSSTEAFF. The chain employs TRBV6-4 and TRBJ1-1; D call uncertain. The CDR3 runs to 14 residues. The germline V gene has CDR1 MRHNA and CDR2 SNTAGT. Trimming removed 4 bases from V and 4 bases from J, with 13 bases in between.

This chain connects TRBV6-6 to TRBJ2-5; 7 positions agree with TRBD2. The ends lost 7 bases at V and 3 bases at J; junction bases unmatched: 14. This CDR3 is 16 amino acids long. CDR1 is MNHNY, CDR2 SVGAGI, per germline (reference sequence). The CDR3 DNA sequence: TGTGCCAGCAAACCCTTAGCGGGTCACCCCGAAGAGACCCAGTACTTC. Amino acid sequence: CASKPLAGHPEETQYF.

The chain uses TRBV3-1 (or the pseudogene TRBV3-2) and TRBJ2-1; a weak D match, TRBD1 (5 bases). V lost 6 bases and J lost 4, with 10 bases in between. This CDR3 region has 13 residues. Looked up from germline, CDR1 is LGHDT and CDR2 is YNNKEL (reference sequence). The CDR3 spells CASSHDRYNEQFF. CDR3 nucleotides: TGTGCCAGCAGTCACGACAGATACAATGAGCAGTTCTTC.

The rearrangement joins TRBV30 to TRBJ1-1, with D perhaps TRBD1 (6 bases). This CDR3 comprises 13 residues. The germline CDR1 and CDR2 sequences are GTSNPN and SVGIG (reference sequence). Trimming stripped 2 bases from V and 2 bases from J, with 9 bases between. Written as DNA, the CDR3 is TGTGCCTGGAGTTACAGGGAAAACACTGAAGCTTTCTTT. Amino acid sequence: CAWSYRENTEAFF.

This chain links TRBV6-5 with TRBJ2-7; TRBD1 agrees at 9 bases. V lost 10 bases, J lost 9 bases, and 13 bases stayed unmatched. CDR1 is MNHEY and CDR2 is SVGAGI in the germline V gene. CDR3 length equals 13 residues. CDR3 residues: CATSGQGPLGQYF. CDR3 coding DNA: TGTGCCACTTCGGGACAGGGACCTCTGGGGCAGTACTTC.

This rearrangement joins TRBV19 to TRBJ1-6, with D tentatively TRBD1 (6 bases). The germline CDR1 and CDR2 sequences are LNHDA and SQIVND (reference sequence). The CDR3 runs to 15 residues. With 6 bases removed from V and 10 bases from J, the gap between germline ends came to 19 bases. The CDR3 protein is CASRIPGVRGSPLHF. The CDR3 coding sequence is TGTGCCAGTAGAATCCCAGGGGTTCGAGGGTCACCCCTCCACTTT.

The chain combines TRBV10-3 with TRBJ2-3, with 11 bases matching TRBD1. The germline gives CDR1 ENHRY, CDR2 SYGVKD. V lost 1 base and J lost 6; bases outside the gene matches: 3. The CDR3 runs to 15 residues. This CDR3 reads CAISELDRGLDTQYF. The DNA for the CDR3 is TGTGCCATCAGTGAGTTGGACAGGGGGCTGGATACGCAGTATTTT.

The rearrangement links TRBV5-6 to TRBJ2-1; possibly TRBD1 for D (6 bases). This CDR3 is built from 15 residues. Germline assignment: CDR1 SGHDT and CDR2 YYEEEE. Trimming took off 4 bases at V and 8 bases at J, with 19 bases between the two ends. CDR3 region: CASSHRDKPLDEQFF. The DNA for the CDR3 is TGTGCCAGCAGCCACCGGGACAAGCCCCTTGATGAGCAGTTCTTC.

Written as DNA, the CDR3 is TGTGCCAGTAGTATTGTGACTCCACCCGGGGAGCTGTTTTTT. This sequence encodes CASSIVTPPGELFF. The chain recombines TRBV19 with TRBJ2-2; D is uncertain. V gave up 3 bases and J gave up 6 bases, with 11 bases separating them. Germline CDR1 is LNHDA and CDR2 is SQIVND (reference sequence). The CDR3 sequence is 14 residues long.

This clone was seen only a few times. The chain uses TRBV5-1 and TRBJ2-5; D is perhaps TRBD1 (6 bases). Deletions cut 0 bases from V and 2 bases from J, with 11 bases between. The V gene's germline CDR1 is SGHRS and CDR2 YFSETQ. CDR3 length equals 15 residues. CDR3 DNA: TGCGCCAGCAGCTTGGCTGGACAGCCACAAGAGACCCAGTACTTC. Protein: CASSLAGQPQETQYF.

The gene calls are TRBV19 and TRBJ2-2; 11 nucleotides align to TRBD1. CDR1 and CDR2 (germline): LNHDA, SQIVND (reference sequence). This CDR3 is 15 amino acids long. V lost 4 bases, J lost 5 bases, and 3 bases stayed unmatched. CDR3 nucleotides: TGTGCCAGTAGTACGGACAGGGGGCGGACCGGGGAGCTGTTTTTT. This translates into CASSTDRGRTGELFF. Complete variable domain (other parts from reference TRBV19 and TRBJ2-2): DGGITQSPKYLFRKEGQNVTLSCEQNLNHDAMYWYRQDPGQGLRLIYYSQIVNDFQKGDIAEGYSVSREKKESFPLTVTSAQKNPTAFYLCASSTDRGRTGELFFGEGSRLTVL.

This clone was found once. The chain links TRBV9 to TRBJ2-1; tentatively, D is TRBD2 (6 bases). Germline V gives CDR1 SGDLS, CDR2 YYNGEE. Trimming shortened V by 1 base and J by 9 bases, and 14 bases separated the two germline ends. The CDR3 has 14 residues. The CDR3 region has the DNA TGTGCCAGCAGCGTAAGTAGCGGATGGGGTGAGCAGTTCTTC. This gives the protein CASSVSSGWGEQFF.

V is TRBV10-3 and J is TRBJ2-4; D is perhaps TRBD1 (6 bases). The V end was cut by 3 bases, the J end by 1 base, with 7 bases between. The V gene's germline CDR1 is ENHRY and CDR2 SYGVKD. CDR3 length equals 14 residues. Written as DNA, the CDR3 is TGTGCCATCAGTGATGACAGGGCCAAAAACATTCAGTACTTC. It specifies CAISDDRAKNIQYF.

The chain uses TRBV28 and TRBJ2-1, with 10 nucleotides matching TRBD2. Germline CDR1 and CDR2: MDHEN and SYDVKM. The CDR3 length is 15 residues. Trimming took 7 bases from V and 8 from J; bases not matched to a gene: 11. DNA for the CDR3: TGTGCCAGCACCTCAGGAGCGGGAGGGCCGCATGAGCAGTTCTTC. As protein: CASTSGAGGPHEQFF.

The CDR3 coding sequence is TGCGCCAGCAGCTCGGGACTAGCGGGAAGGGGAGAGACCCAGTACTTC. Amino acid sequence: CASSSGLAGRGETQYF. The chain couples TRBV5-1 to TRBJ2-5; 13 nucleotides agree with TRBD2. V shed 3 bases, J shed 4 bases, and the junction held 6 bases outside the gene matches. This CDR3 spans 16 amino acids. Germline lookup yields CDR1 SGHRS and CDR2 YFSETQ.